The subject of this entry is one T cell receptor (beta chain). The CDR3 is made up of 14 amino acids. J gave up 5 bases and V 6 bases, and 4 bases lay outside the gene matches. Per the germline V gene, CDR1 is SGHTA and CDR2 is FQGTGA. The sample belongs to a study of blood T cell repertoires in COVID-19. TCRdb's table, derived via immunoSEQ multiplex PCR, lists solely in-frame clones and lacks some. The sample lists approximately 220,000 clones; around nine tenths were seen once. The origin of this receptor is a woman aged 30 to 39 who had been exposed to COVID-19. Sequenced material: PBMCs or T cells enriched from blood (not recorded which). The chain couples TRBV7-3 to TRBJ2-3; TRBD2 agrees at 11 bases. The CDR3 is CASSPGTSGDTQYF. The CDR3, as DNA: TGTGCCAGCAGTCCCGGGACTAGCGGAGATACGCAGTATTTT.